Listed here are 27 T cell receptor beta chains from one sample, sequenced in a study of spatial heterogeneity in lung cancer. From the 5' RACE reads, TCRdb called clonotypes with MiXCR, one entry per CDR3 protein. Of some 54,000 distinct CDR3 sequences listed, around 7% are singletons. Described time point: blood at routine non-recurrence follow-up after resection. The input material, whole RNA from tumor, nontumor lung or frozen PBMC, was sequenced unsorted. The sample was PBMCs, taken at follow-up. The receptors stem from a female donor with early-stage non-small cell lung cancer.

This sequence joins TRBV7-2 and TRBJ1-3; a possible D gene is TRBD1 (5 bases). The CDR3 length is 15 residues. Germline CDR1 is SGHTA and CDR2 is FQGNSA. The germline V and J ends were trimmed by 2 bases and 0 bases, with 8 bases remaining between them. CDR3 DNA sequence: TGTGCCAGCAGCTTAAGAAGGGGCTCTGGAAACACCATATATTTT. Residues: CASSLRRGSGNTIYF.

In its sample, this clonotype was seen a few times. The chain is built from TRBV20-1 and TRBJ1-2, with D possibly matching TRBD1 (5 bases). In germline, CDR1 is DFQATT, CDR2 SNEGSKA (reference sequence). This CDR3 spans 14 amino acids. Trimming took 6 bases from V and 2 from J, leaving 16 bases between them. The CDR3 protein is CSALGAPGNYGYTF. The CDR3 DNA is TGCAGTGCCCTAGGGGCCCCGGGGAACTATGGCTACACCTTC.

The chain combines TRBV27 with TRBJ1-6; D gene unclear. CDR3 size: 15 residues. Between the trimmed V and J ends, which lost 5 bases and 10 bases, there was a span of 18 bases. Germline V lookup: CDR1 MNHEY, CDR2 SMNVEV (reference sequence). The CDR3 here is CASSPKSGLGSPLHF. CDR3 coding DNA: TGTGCCAGCAGTCCCAAGTCCGGCCTGGGGTCACCCCTCCACTTT.

The genes are TRBV9 and TRBJ2-5, with TRBD2 matching over 9 bases. This CDR3 has 15 amino acids. Trimming removed 3 bases from V and 2 bases from J; junction bases left unmatched: 5. The germline gives CDR1 SGDLS, CDR2 YYNGEE. The CDR3 sequence: CASSGGGAWQETQYF. For the CDR3, the DNA is TGTGCCAGCAGCGGCGGGGGGGCCTGGCAAGAGACCCAGTACTTC. The entire variable domain, with the rest obtained from reference TRBV9 and TRBJ2-5, is as follows: DSGVTQTPKHLITATGQRVTLRCSPRSGDLSVYWYQQSLDQGLQFLIQYYNGEERAKGNILERFSAQQFPDLHSELNLSSLELGDSALYFCASSGGGAWQETQYFGPGTRLLVL.

This clonotype was found many times. The chain recombines TRBV7-2 with TRBJ1-2; no definite D call. Per the germline V gene, CDR1 is SGHTA and CDR2 is FQGNSA. Trimming cost V 1 base and J 2 bases, with 5 bases left between them. The CDR3 is 13 amino acids. CDR3 residues: CASSLGRNYGYTF. The CDR3 DNA is TGTGCCAGCAGCTTAGGGAGAAACTATGGCTACACCTTC.

By sample fraction, this clonotype is medium-sized. V gene TRBV24-1 combines with J gene TRBJ1-5; 9 nucleotides line up with TRBD1. The CDR3 covers 18 residues. The V segment lost 0 bases and the J segment 1 base; nucleotides outside the gene matches: 6. Germline V gene lookup returns CDR1 KGHDR and CDR2 SFDVKD. As DNA, the CDR3 is TGTGCCACCAGTGATTTGGAAGGGACAGGGCTAAGCAATCAGCCCCAGCATTTT. It codes for CATSDLEGTGLSNQPQHF.

The genes are TRBV6-2 or TRBV6-3 and TRBJ2-4; TRBD2 is a possible D gene (6 bases). The CDR3 covers 16 residues. Trimming cost V 6 bases and J 2 bases, with 17 bases left between them. CDR1 is MNHEY, CDR2 SVGEGT, per germline. The DNA for the CDR3 is TGTGCCAGCAGCTCCGGAGGGCCAGATACCAAAAACATTCAGTACTTC. Translated, it gives CASSSGGPDTKNIQYF.

This chain connects TRBV5-1 to TRBJ2-3; D not certain. The germline V gene encodes CDR1 SGHRS and CDR2 YFSETQ. The CDR3 covers 13 residues. Trimming pared 1 base from V and 3 bases from J, leaving 6 bases between. CDR3 region: CASSLSVTDTQYF. The CDR3 DNA reads as TGCGCCAGCAGCTTGAGCGTAACAGATACGCAGTATTTT.

This clonotype was seen a few times. The chain is built from TRBV28 and TRBJ2-3, with D unclear. V lost 5 bases, J lost 2 bases, and 20 bases lay in between. This CDR3 is built from 17 residues. Germline V lookup: CDR1 MDHEN, CDR2 SYDVKM. The CDR3: CASSPPRGGVFTDTQYF. The CDR3 nucleotides are TGTGCCAGCAGTCCACCCCGAGGCGGAGTTTTCACAGATACGCAGTATTTT. Full variable domain (missing parts from reference TRBV28 and TRBJ2-3): DVKVTQSSRYLVKRTGEKVFLECVQDMDHENMFWYRQDPGLGLRLIYFSYDVKMKEKGDIPEGYSVSREKKERFSLILESASTNQTSMYLCASSPPRGGVFTDTQYFGPGTRLTVL.

In its sample, this clonotype was seen many times. The chain combines TRBV2 with TRBJ1-3; D is possibly TRBD1 (5 bases). Deletions cut 6 bases from V and 4 bases from J, with 13 bases between. Germline values: CDR1 SNHLY, CDR2 FYNNEI. CDR3 length equals 14 residues. The DNA of the CDR3 is TGTGCCAGCAGCCCGGGACCGGGGGGAAACACCATATATTTT. This sequence encodes CASSPGPGGNTIYF.

The rearrangement uses TRBV11-2 and TRBJ1-1; D call uncertain. The CDR3 totals 14 residues. The ends were cut back, 0 bases at V and 9 bases at J, with 14 bases in the middle. The germline CDR1 and CDR2 sequences are SGHAT and FQNNGV. CDR3 DNA sequence: TGTGCCAGCAGCTTAGATATAAGTACTTTCAAAGCTTTCTTT. This translates into CASSLDISTFKAFF.

This clonotype has a handful of counts. This chain joins TRBV5-1 and TRBJ1-4; 10 bases fit TRBD1. The CDR3 loop spans 15 amino acids. Germline CDR1 is SGHRS and CDR2 is YFSETQ. V gave up 3 bases and J gave up 8 bases; unmatched junction bases: 7. The chain's CDR3 is CASSSTGTGDEKLFF. For the CDR3, the DNA is TGCGCCAGCAGCTCGACCGGGACAGGGGACGAAAAACTGTTTTTT.

Comment on this clonotype: A much larger clone lies one base from this, so it may be a read error. The chain uses TRBV5-1 and TRBJ2-1, with 9 bases lining up with TRBD2. The CDR3 has 14 amino acids. The V gene's germline CDR1 is SGHRS and CDR2 YFSETQ. The CDR3, as DNA: TGCGCCAGCAGCGTAGCGGGGGAGTACAATGTGCAGTTCTTC. Translating gives CASSVAGEYNVQFF.

V and J are TRBV6-4 and TRBJ1-6; 7 bases line up with TRBD1. The CDR3 is 15 amino acids. J lost 6 bases, V lost 7 bases, and 9 bases had no gene match. Germline assignment: CDR1 MRHNA and CDR2 SNTAGT. For the CDR3, the DNA is TGTGCCAGCACGACCGACAGGGCCGGTAATTCACCCCTCCACTTT. It codes for CASTTDRAGNSPLHF.

This chain joins TRBV7-2 and TRBJ2-2; TRBD1 or TRBD2 may be the D gene (6 bases each). The CDR3 has 14 residues. Germline loops: CDR1 SGHTA, CDR2 FQGNSA. V lost 7 bases and J lost 4, with 13 bases in between. The CDR3 here is CASILQGLTGELFF. The CDR3 DNA is TGTGCCAGCATTTTACAGGGACTCACCGGGGAGCTGTTTTTT.

This clonotype was observed many times. This chain uses TRBV5-1 with TRBJ2-2; 9 nucleotides match TRBD2. V was clipped by 0 bases and J by 2 bases; unmatched bases: 2. The CDR3 extends over 16 amino acids. Germline-derived CDR1 and CDR2 are SGHRS and YFSETQ. CDR3 loop: CASSLEAGGNTGELFF. The CDR3 region has the DNA TGCGCCAGCAGCTTGGAAGCGGGGGGTAACACCGGGGAGCTGTTTTTT.

The J gene is TRBJ1-6, the V gene TRBV5-5; D is undetermined. CDR1 and CDR2 from the germline V gene are SGHKS and YYEKEE (reference sequence). The CDR3 extends over 14 amino acids. V dropped 3 bases and J dropped 10 bases, with 14 bases sitting between them. CDR3 sequence: CASSSGPKESPLHF. The CDR3, as DNA: TGTGCCAGCAGCTCCGGGCCGAAGGAGTCACCCCTCCACTTT.

This clonotype was observed at least ten times. The chain couples TRBV18 to TRBJ2-7, with no clear D. The germline V and J ends were trimmed by 3 bases and 5 bases, with 11 bases remaining between them. This CDR3 has 13 residues. Germline V gene sequence: CDR1 KGHSH, CDR2 LQKENI. CDR3 nucleotide sequence: TGTGCCAGCTCACCGCGAGCCGACCACGAGCAGTACTTC. It specifies CASSPRADHEQYF.

This clonotype came up many times. The chain uses TRBV6-6 and TRBJ2-7, with D perhaps TRBD2 (7 bases). V gave up 0 bases and J gave up 1 base, with 13 bases separating them. The CDR3 is 16 amino acids. Germline values: CDR1 MNHNY, CDR2 SVGAGI (reference sequence). CDR3 nucleotides: TGTGCCAGCAGTTACTCAGGGCGGGGGCGATCCTACGAGCAGTACTTC. This gives the protein CASSYSGRGRSYEQYF.

This chain connects TRBV6-6 to TRBJ1-2, with D unresolved. The CDR3 consists of 13 residues. V was trimmed by 6 bases and J by 4 bases, leaving 12 bases between them. The germline CDR1 and CDR2 sequences are MNHNY and SVGAGI (reference sequence). In DNA, the CDR3 is TGTGCCAGCAGGGAGCAGCAACTCTATGGCTACACCTTC. Amino acids: CASREQQLYGYTF.

In this sample, this clonotype turned up many times. This rearrangement joins TRBV29-1 to TRBJ2-7, with a tentative D call TRBD2 (5 bases). Trimming removed 4 bases from V and 0 bases from J, with 16 bases in between. CDR1 and CDR2 (germline): SQVTM, ANQGSEA. The CDR3 loop spans 15 amino acids. CDR3 coding DNA: TGCAGCGTTGTCCAACGGGGTACCCCCTCCTACGAGCAGTACTTC. It encodes CSVVQRGTPSYEQYF.

The table lists this clonotype with a few counts. V gene TRBV5-1 combines with J gene TRBJ2-5; weak D call: TRBD1 (6 bases). Germline CDR1 SGHRS, CDR2 YFSETQ. Between the trimmed V and J ends, which lost 6 bases and 2 bases, there was a span of 17 bases. This CDR3 region has 15 residues. CDR3 in amino acids: CASTTTGGTQETQYF. CDR3 sequence (DNA): TGCGCCAGCACCACGACAGGCGGTACTCAAGAGACCCAGTACTTC.

This rearrangement joins TRBV6-5 to TRBJ2-7, with 8 bases lining up with TRBD1. Trimming took 5 bases from V and 5 from J; bases not matched to a gene: 5. Germline CDR1 reads MNHEY; CDR2 reads SVGAGI. The CDR3 has 13 residues. In DNA form, the CDR3 reads TGTGCCAGCAGTCGCCAGGGGGCCCACGAGCAGTACTTC. Amino acid sequence: CASSRQGAHEQYF.

This clonotype was seen at least ten times. The chain employs TRBV5-1 and TRBJ2-7; D may be TRBD1 (7 bases). Deletions cut 3 bases from V and 0 bases from J, with 10 bases between. The CDR3 contains 14 residues. CDR1 and CDR2 from the germline V gene are SGHRS and YFSETQ. The CDR3 protein is CASSWGDSSYEQYF. The CDR3 region has the DNA TGCGCCAGCAGCTGGGGGGACAGCTCCTACGAGCAGTACTTC. The full variable domain, its missing parts supplied by reference TRBV5-1 and TRBJ2-7, is KAGVTQTPRYLIKTRGQQVTLSCSPISGHRSVSWYQQTPGQGLQFLFEYFSETQRNKGNFPGRFSGRQFSNSRSEMNVSTLELGDSALYLCASSWGDSSYEQYFGPGTRLTVT.

The chain uses TRBV18 and TRBJ2-7; D is possibly TRBD1 (5 bases). Germline lookup yields CDR1 KGHSH and CDR2 LQKENI. V lost 3 bases and J 3 bases, leaving 21 bases between the germline ends. The CDR3 has 17 residues. The CDR3 DNA sequence: TGTGCCAGCTCACCCCTCCCAGGGTCCGTCACGAACTACGAGCAGTACTTC. Its translation: CASSPLPGSVTNYEQYF.

This chain joins TRBV20-1 and TRBJ2-3; 7 nucleotides line up with TRBD2. There are 17 residues in the CDR3. V shed 0 bases and J 5 bases; nucleotides not matched to a gene: 14. CDR1 is DFQATT, CDR2 SNEGSKA, per germline (reference sequence). CDR3 sequence (DNA): TGCAGTGCTAGAGACAAGAAGCGGGAATCCAACCAAGATACGCAGTATTTT. Residues: CSARDKKRESNQDTQYF.

Ten or more counts support this clonotype. The chain uses TRBV28 and TRBJ2-7; D tentatively fits TRBD1 or TRBD2 (5 bases each). The CDR3 consists of 14 residues. Germline V gene sequence: CDR1 MDHEN, CDR2 SYDVKM. The germline V and J ends were trimmed by 3 bases and 0 bases, with 9 bases remaining between them. CDR3 DNA sequence: TGTGCCAGCAGTTTTTTTGGGGGCTCCTACGAGCAGTACTTC. The encoded protein is CASSFFGGSYEQYF.